This T cell receptor beta chain was recovered during a study of T cell responses to AZD1222 COVID-19 vaccine. Data came from immunoSEQ multiplex PCR; TCRdb stores just in-frame clones and leaves some out. The sample shows over 130,000 clones, over 75% of them seen only once. The CDR3 is made up of 16 amino acids. Per the germline V gene, CDR1 is MGHDK and CDR2 is SYGVNS. With 3 bases removed from V and 4 bases from J, the gap between germline ends came to 15 bases. J is TRBJ2-2 and V is TRBV25-1; D not resolved. The sequence was collected from an adult who received the AZD1222 COVID-19 vaccine. The sample consisted of peripheral blood, taken 28 days after the second AZD1222 dose. The CDR3 loop reads CASSDGVAPFTGELFF. As DNA, the CDR3 is TGTGCCAGCAGTGATGGAGTAGCTCCCTTCACCGGGGAGCTGTTTTTT.